These 7 T cell receptor beta chains were all obtained from the same sample, sequenced in a study of CD4+ T cells in melanoma. Assay used: immunoSEQ multiplex PCR; TCRdb lists only in-frame clones, some missing. The repertoire holds about 50,000 clones, with nearly 90% as singletons. Sequencing was carried out using peripheral blood. The source of these receptors is a human donor with melanoma.

This chain connects TRBV5-1 to TRBJ1-1, with D possibly TRBD1 on 5 matching bases. Per the germline V gene, CDR1 is SGHRS and CDR2 is YFSETQ. V lost 0 bases, J lost 6 bases, and 21 bases lay in between. The CDR3 consists of 17 residues. The chain's CDR3 is CASSLAGRGIMGAEAFF. The CDR3 region has the DNA TGCGCCAGCAGCTTGGCTGGCCGGGGCATAATGGGCGCTGAAGCTTTCTTT.

The chain is built from TRBV28 and TRBJ1-2; D uncertain. The CDR3 covers 13 residues. Trimming pared 2 bases from V and 4 bases from J, leaving 8 bases between. Germline V gene data show CDR1 as MDHEN and CDR2 as SYDVKM. CDR3 in DNA: TGTGCCAGCAGTTTACCCGGAGCCTATGGCTACACCTTC. It translates to CASSLPGAYGYTF.

The chain employs TRBV30 and TRBJ2-2; tentatively, D is TRBD1 (6 bases). Looked up from germline, CDR1 is GTSNPN and CDR2 is SVGIG (reference sequence). Trimming took off 1 base at V and 0 bases at J, with 21 bases between the two ends. The CDR3 is 19 amino acids. CDR3 bases: TGTGCCTGGAGTGCTTATAGACAGGCCGACGTCGCGAACACCGGGGAGCTGTTTTTT. It is translated as CAWSAYRQADVANTGELFF.

This clone has only a few counts. The chain has TRBV7-9 and TRBJ1-5; a weak D match, TRBD1 (6 bases). The CDR3 runs 13 residues. Germline V gene data show CDR1 as SEHNR and CDR2 as FQNEAQ (reference sequence). The ends were cut back, 6 bases at V and 5 bases at J, with 11 bases in the middle. DNA for the CDR3: TGTGCCAGCAGTCCACAGGGTCATCAGCCCCAGCATTTT. Translated, it gives CASSPQGHQPQHF.

The J gene is TRBJ1-6, the V gene TRBV2; 8 positions agree with TRBD1. CDR3 length equals 15 residues. CDR1 and CDR2 (germline): SNHLY, FYNNEI. V trimming: 7 bases; J trimming: 6 bases; junction bases outside the gene matches: 8. As DNA, the CDR3 is TGTGCCAGCAACACCGACAGGGGCCTTAATTCACCCCTCCACTTT. The encoded protein is CASNTDRGLNSPLHF.

This clone was observed a single time. The chain carries TRBV19 and TRBJ2-1; the D gene is possibly TRBD1 (6 bases). Trimming took off 5 bases at V and 4 bases at J, with 12 bases between the two ends. Germline V gene lookup returns CDR1 LNHDA and CDR2 SQIVND (reference sequence). CDR3 size: 14 residues. CDR3: CASSPPGTYNEQFF. CDR3 coding DNA: TGTGCCAGTAGTCCGCCCGGGACATACAATGAGCAGTTCTTC.

The chain combines TRBV5-1 with TRBJ2-1; D gene uncertain. Trimming cost V 0 bases and J 5 bases, with 3 bases left between them. Germline V gene lookup returns CDR1 SGHRS and CDR2 YFSETQ. This CDR3 is 12 amino acids long. CDR3 sequence: CASSLVNNEQFF. CDR3 DNA sequence: TGCGCCAGCAGCTTGGTAAACAATGAGCAGTTCTTC. Full variable domain (missing parts from reference TRBV5-1 and TRBJ2-1): KAGVTQTPRYLIKTRGQQVTLSCSPISGHRSVSWYQQTPGQGLQFLFEYFSETQRNKGNFPGRFSGRQFSNSRSEMNVSTLELGDSALYLCASSLVNNEQFFGPGTRLTVL.